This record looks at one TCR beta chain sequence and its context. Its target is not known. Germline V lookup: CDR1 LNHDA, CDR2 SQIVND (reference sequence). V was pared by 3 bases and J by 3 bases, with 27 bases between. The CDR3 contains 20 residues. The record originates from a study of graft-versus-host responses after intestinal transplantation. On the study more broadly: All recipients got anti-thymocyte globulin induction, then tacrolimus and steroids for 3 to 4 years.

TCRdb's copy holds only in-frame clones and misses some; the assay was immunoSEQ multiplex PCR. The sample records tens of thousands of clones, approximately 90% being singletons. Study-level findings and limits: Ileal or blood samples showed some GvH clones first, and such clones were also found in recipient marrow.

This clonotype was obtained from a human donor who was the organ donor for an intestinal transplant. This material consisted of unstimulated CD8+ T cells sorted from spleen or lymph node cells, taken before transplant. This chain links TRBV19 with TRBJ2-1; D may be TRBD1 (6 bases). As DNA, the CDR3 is TGTGCCAGTAGTATGTTGGCGACAGGCCAATCCGCGGGTCTCTACAATGAGCAGTTCTTC. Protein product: CASSMLATGQSAGLYNEQFF.